Below are 12 T cell receptor beta chains sequenced from a single sample in a study of T cells in tumors after PD-1 blockade. The data were produced by immunoSEQ multiplex PCR, yet TCRdb's version contains in-frame clones alone and is incomplete. The data contain about 19,000 clones, over 75% of them singletons. The material was PBMCs, obtained after anti-PD-1 therapy. These receptors all stem from a human donor with advanced basal cell or squamous cell carcinoma (not recorded which).

This clone was observed once. CDR3 loop: CSASRDGENTEAFF. CDR3 nucleotides: TGCAGTGCGAGTCGGGACGGTGAGAACACTGAAGCTTTCTTT. The V gene is TRBV20-1, the J gene TRBJ1-1, with TRBD1 as a possible D gene (5 bases). Germline V lookup: CDR1 DFQATT, CDR2 SNEGSKA (reference sequence). The V gene lost 6 bases and the J gene lost 1 base, with 15 bases spanning the gap. This CDR3 contains 14 residues.

This clone was observed a few times. The rearrangement joins TRBV27 to TRBJ2-1, with D possibly TRBD2 on 6 matching bases. CDR1 and CDR2 (germline): MNHEY, SMNVEV (reference sequence). This CDR3 is 17 amino acids long. V shed 2 bases and J shed 3 bases, with 17 bases lying between them. CDR3 region: CASSLKAAAGGYNEQFF. The CDR3 DNA sequence: TGTGCCAGCAGTTTAAAAGCGGCAGCGGGTGGCTACAATGAGCAGTTCTTC.

A single count supports this clone. This chain connects TRBV13 to TRBJ1-1; D unclear. Trimming took 2 bases from V and 1 from J, leaving 5 bases between them. The CDR3 has 13 amino acids. Germline CDR1 and CDR2: PRHDT and FYEKMQ (reference sequence). CDR3 bases: TGTGCCAGCAGCTTACCAGAGAACACTGAAGCTTTCTTT. This sequence encodes CASSLPENTEAFF.

This chain joins TRBV14 and TRBJ1-6; tentative D call: TRBD1 (6 bases). The CDR3 length is 18 residues. Per germline, CDR1 SGHDN and CDR2 FVKESK. With 3 bases removed from V and 1 base from J, the gap between germline ends came to 16 bases. CDR3 bases: TGTGCCAGCAGCCAGTCAATCGGAGGGGGGTCCTATAATTCACCCCTCCACTTT. It encodes CASSQSIGGGSYNSPLHF.

The chain couples TRBV9 to TRBJ1-5; no clear D gene. Germline CDR1 and CDR2: SGDLS and YYNGEE. This CDR3 spans 15 amino acids. V was trimmed by 1 base and J by 5 bases, leaving 13 bases between them. The CDR3 sequence is CASSVTSSPDQPQHF. CDR3 coding DNA: TGTGCCAGCAGCGTAACCTCAAGTCCCGATCAGCCCCAGCATTTT.

CDR3 coding DNA: TGTGCCAGCAGTTTTGACAAATCCTACAATGAGCAGTTCTTC. Residues: CASSFDKSYNEQFF. The chain couples TRBV2 to TRBJ2-1; the D is unclear. Trimming removed 5 bases at V and 1 base at J, with 9 bases between. This CDR3 is 14 amino acids long. The germline V gene encodes CDR1 SNHLY and CDR2 FYNNEI.

This rearrangement joins TRBV9 to TRBJ1-1; 7 nucleotides line up with TRBD1. J lost 3 bases, V lost 3 bases, and 5 bases had no gene match. The CDR3 contains 14 residues. Germline V gene sequence: CDR1 SGDLS, CDR2 YYNGEE. CDR3 DNA: TGTGCCAGCAGCGCCGACAGGGCGGACACTGAAGCTTTCTTT. Its protein product is CASSADRADTEAFF. The complete variable domain, with remaining parts taken from reference TRBV9 and TRBJ1-1, reads DSGVTQTPKHLITATGQRVTLRCSPRSGDLSVYWYQQSLDQGLQFLIQYYNGEERAKGNILERFSAQQFPDLHSELNLSSLELGDSALYFCASSADRADTEAFFGQGTRLTVV.

The chain employs TRBV4-2 and TRBJ2-1; 10 bases map to TRBD2. CDR3 size: 16 residues. From germline, CDR1 is LGHNA and CDR2 YNFKEQ. V lost 0 bases and J lost 9; bases outside the gene matches: 8. Written as DNA, the CDR3 is TGTGCCAGCAGCCAAGAATTAGCGGGAGGCGGGAGTGAGCAGTTCTTC. It codes for CASSQELAGGGSEQFF.

The chain has TRBV7-9 and TRBJ2-5; TRBD2 matches at 12 bases. The V segment lost 5 bases and the J segment 5 bases; nucleotides outside the gene matches: 9. Germline-derived CDR1 and CDR2 are SEHNR and FQNEAQ (reference sequence). This CDR3 spans 16 amino acids. This chain's CDR3 is CASSHTSGGTWETQYF. In DNA, the CDR3 is TGTGCCAGCAGCCACACTAGCGGGGGGACTTGGGAGACCCAGTACTTC.

This chain connects TRBV29-1 to TRBJ1-2; D remains unclear. The CDR3 consists of 12 residues. Germline lookup yields CDR1 SQVTM and CDR2 ANQGSEA. With 2 bases removed from V and 4 bases from J, the gap between germline ends came to 8 bases. The CDR3 sequence: CSVETRSYGYTF. CDR3 nucleotides: TGCAGCGTTGAAACAAGGAGCTATGGCTACACCTTC.

J is TRBJ2-3 and V is TRBV4-1; D is unclear. V lost 0 bases, J lost 6 bases, and 13 bases lay in between. CDR1 is MGHRA and CDR2 is YSYEKL in the germline V gene. The CDR3 runs to 15 residues. CDR3: CASSQDHQFRDTQYF. In nucleotides, the CDR3 is TGCGCCAGCAGCCAAGATCATCAGTTTCGGGATACGCAGTATTTT.

With regard to this clone: One end of the junction is discordant with germline, which a read error may explain. Here the CDR3 DNA reads TGTGCCAGCAGTTTATACAGCCTCAATGGGCAGTTCTTC. Residues: CASSLYSLNGQFF. V and J are TRBV27 and TRBJ2-1; unclear D gene. This CDR3 is built from 13 residues. Germline-derived CDR1 and CDR2 are MNHEY and SMNVEV (reference sequence).